This TCR beta chain was identified in a study of T cells after yellow fever vaccination. On the study more broadly: Researchers used SMART-Seq v4 Ultra Low Input to prepare fractions that had low cell numbers.

TCRdb re-called the 5' RACE reads through MiXCR, storing one row per CDR3 protein. The sample lists 450,000 to 650,000 distinct CDR3 sequences, roughly 13% occurring once. The sequence was obtained from a man aged 25 to 45 who received the YFV17D yellow fever vaccine. The source material was PBMCs, sampled on the day of the yellow fever booster vaccination.

The DNA of the CDR3 is TGTGCCAGCTCACCACCAGGGGTCGAGCAGTACTTC. Its protein product is CASSPPGVEQYF. This chain uses TRBV18 with TRBJ2-7; a weak D match, TRBD1 (5 bases). In germline, CDR1 is KGHSH, CDR2 LQKENI. Trimming pared 0 bases from V and 6 bases from J, leaving 6 bases between. This CDR3 is built from 12 residues.